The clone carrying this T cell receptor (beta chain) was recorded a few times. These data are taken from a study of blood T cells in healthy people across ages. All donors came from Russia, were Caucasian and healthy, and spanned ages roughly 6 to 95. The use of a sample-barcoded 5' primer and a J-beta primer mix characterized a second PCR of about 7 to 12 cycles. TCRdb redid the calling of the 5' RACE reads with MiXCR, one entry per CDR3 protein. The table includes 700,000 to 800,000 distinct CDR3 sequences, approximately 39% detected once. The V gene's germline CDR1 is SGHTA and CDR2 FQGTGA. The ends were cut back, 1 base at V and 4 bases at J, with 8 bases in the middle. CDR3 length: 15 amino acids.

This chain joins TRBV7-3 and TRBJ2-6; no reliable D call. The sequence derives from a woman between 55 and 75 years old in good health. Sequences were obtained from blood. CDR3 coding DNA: TGTGCCAGCAGCTTAAGACTCTCCGGGGCCAACGTCCTGACTTTC. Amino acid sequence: CASSLRLSGANVLTF.